These 28 T cell receptor beta chains came from one sample sequenced in a study of T cell responses to AZD1222 COVID-19 vaccine. Repertoires were generated with immunoSEQ multiplex PCR, while TCRdb's copy carries only in-frame clones and drops some. Counted here are over 130,000 clones, almost 90% occurring once; the ten biggest clones make up 1.5% to 2%. The sample here was peripheral blood, taken 28 days after the second AZD1222 dose. Source of these receptors: an adult who received the AZD1222 COVID-19 vaccine.

There are a few counts of this clone. The chain combines TRBV7-2 with TRBJ1-1; D unresolved. This CDR3 is built from 14 residues. V was pared by 3 bases and J by 0 bases, with 8 bases between. The V gene's germline CDR1 is SGHTA and CDR2 FQGNSA. CDR3 in DNA: TGTGCCAGCAGCTTGCGCACGGTGAACACTGAAGCTTTCTTT. Translation: CASSLRTVNTEAFF.

The chain uses TRBV19 and TRBJ1-1; D call uncertain. The V gene's germline CDR1 is LNHDA and CDR2 SQIVND (reference sequence). The V and J ends lost 5 bases and 5 bases respectively, with 12 bases between them. The CDR3 length is 13 residues. This chain's CDR3 is CASSYDGGTEAFF. As DNA, the CDR3 is TGTGCCAGTAGTTACGACGGAGGGACTGAAGCTTTCTTT.

This clone came up a few times. V is TRBV14 and J is TRBJ2-1; 14 bases are shared with TRBD2. Trimming at V came to 3 bases and at J to 5 bases, leaving 12 bases not matched to a gene. CDR1 and CDR2 (germline): SGHDN, FVKESK. CDR3 size: 19 residues. The CDR3 is CASSQGPGTSGRMDNEQFF. The CDR3 DNA is TGTGCCAGCAGCCAGGGTCCCGGGACTAGCGGGAGAATGGACAATGAGCAGTTCTTC.

The chain is built from TRBV30 and TRBJ2-1, with D possibly TRBD1 on 7 matching bases. Germline V lookup: CDR1 GTSNPN, CDR2 SVGIG (reference sequence). V gave up 2 bases and J gave up 10 bases, with 21 bases separating them. The length of the CDR3 is 15 residues. CDR3 DNA sequence: TGTGCCTGGAGTTTAATAGACAGGGCGGCGGGGGAGCAGTTCTTC. Protein sequence: CAWSLIDRAAGEQFF.

The chain has TRBV30 and TRBJ1-3; TRBD1 matches 9 bases. Germline CDR1 is GTSNPN and CDR2 is SVGIG (reference sequence). This CDR3 is 15 amino acids long. The ends lost 3 bases at V and 4 bases at J; junction bases unmatched: 7. The CDR3 DNA sequence: TGTGCCTGGAGCACAGGGGGCGTTCGGGGAAACACCATATATTTT. It codes for CAWSTGGVRGNTIYF.

The chain has TRBV28 and TRBJ1-2; perhaps TRBD1 as D (5 bases). The CDR3 extends over 12 amino acids. V lost 4 bases and J lost 2, with 5 bases in between. Germline V gene data show CDR1 as MDHEN and CDR2 as SYDVKM. The CDR3 here is CASSSGNYGYTF. In DNA form, the CDR3 reads TGTGCCAGCAGTTCAGGGAACTATGGCTACACCTTC.

The chain carries TRBV27 and TRBJ1-5; D gene ambiguous. The CDR3 length is 14 residues. Germline V lookup: CDR1 MNHEY, CDR2 SMNVEV (reference sequence). V was shortened by 6 bases and J by 7 bases, with 16 bases between the two germline ends. For the CDR3, the DNA is TGTGCCAGCAGATTTGCGGGGTTTTCACAGCCCCAGCATTTT. Protein sequence: CASRFAGFSQPQHF.

This clone was seen more than once but under ten times. The chain recombines TRBV30 with TRBJ2-7, with D perhaps given as TRBD1 or TRBD2 (5 bases each). CDR1 is GTSNPN and CDR2 is SVGIG in the germline V gene (reference sequence). Trimming pared 4 bases from V and 0 bases from J, leaving 10 bases between. This CDR3 has 13 residues. Here the CDR3 reads CAWNKGTSYEQYF. CDR3 bases: TGTGCCTGGAACAAGGGGACCTCCTACGAGCAGTACTTC.

This clone was detected once. CDR3: CASSVDVGGYGYTF. CDR3 DNA sequence: TGTGCCAGCAGCGTAGACGTGGGTGGGTATGGCTACACCTTC. This sequence joins TRBV9 and TRBJ1-2, with D unresolved. Trimming shortened V by 0 bases and J by 5 bases, and 11 bases separated the two germline ends. The CDR3 runs to 14 residues. The germline gives CDR1 SGDLS, CDR2 YYNGEE. The entire variable domain, with the rest obtained from reference TRBV9 and TRBJ1-2, is as follows: DSGVTQTPKHLITATGQRVTLRCSPRSGDLSVYWYQQSLDQGLQFLIQYYNGEERAKGNILERFSAQQFPDLHSELNLSSLELGDSALYFCASSVDVGGYGYTFGSGTRLTVV.

A single count supports this clone. The V and J genes are TRBV5-1 and TRBJ1-6; no clear D. The V gene lost 0 bases and the J gene lost 11 bases, with 15 bases spanning the gap. The CDR3 covers 15 residues. Germline V gene data show CDR1 as SGHRS and CDR2 as YFSETQ. The DNA for the CDR3 is TGCGCCAGCAGCTTGGGGGAGCTCAGCGGGCCACCCCTCCACTTT. Translation: CASSLGELSGPPLHF.

The CDR3 is CASRRGEEKLFF. CDR3 nucleotides: TGTGCCAGCAGGAGAGGGGAAGAAAAACTGTTTTTT. The chain has TRBV6-5 and TRBJ1-4, with D possibly being TRBD1 (5 bases). V was cut by 6 bases and J by 8 bases, with 10 bases left in between. CDR3 length equals 12 residues. Germline loops: CDR1 MNHEY, CDR2 SVGAGI.

V is TRBV4-3 and J is TRBJ1-2, with unresolved D. The CDR3 contains 13 residues. Trimming took 1 base from V and 4 from J, leaving 7 bases between them. Germline V gene lookup returns CDR1 LGHNA and CDR2 YSLEER. In DNA, the CDR3 is TGCGCCAGCAGCCAAGTAGGAAGCTATGGCTACACCTTC. This encodes CASSQVGSYGYTF.

The gene calls are TRBV2 and TRBJ2-1, with a possible D match to TRBD2 (5 bases). This CDR3 comprises 12 residues. Germline CDR1 and CDR2: SNHLY and FYNNEI. V lost 3 bases to trimming and J lost 7 bases, with 7 bases between them. CDR3 protein: CASSETGNEQFF. CDR3 nucleotides: TGTGCCAGCAGTGAGACGGGGAATGAGCAGTTCTTC.

This chain links TRBV5-4 with TRBJ2-3, with D possibly TRBD1 on 6 matching bases. The germline V gene has CDR1 SGHNT and CDR2 YYREEE (reference sequence). Trimming took off 6 bases at V and 3 bases at J, with 17 bases between the two ends. The CDR3 is 15 residues long. In DNA form, the CDR3 reads TGTGCCAGCACCGGTGGGGGCAGGGTTACAGATACGCAGTATTTT. Its protein is CASTGGGRVTDTQYF.

A single count supports this clone. The chain carries TRBV28 and TRBJ1-5; maybe TRBD1 (6 bases). CDR3 length: 13 amino acids. Germline lookup yields CDR1 MDHEN and CDR2 SYDVKM. The V end was cut by 10 bases, the J end by 4 bases, with 14 bases between. The CDR3 is CAIEQGLNQPQHF. The CDR3 DNA sequence: TGTGCCATCGAACAGGGACTTAATCAGCCCCAGCATTTT. Combining the CDR3 with reference TRBV28 and TRBJ1-5 gives the whole variable domain DVKVTQSSRYLVKRTGEKVFLECVQDMDHENMFWYRQDPGLGLRLIYFSYDVKMKEKGDIPEGYSVSREKKERFSLILESASTNQTSMYLCAIEQGLNQPQHFGDGTRLSIL.

V and J are TRBV10-2 and TRBJ1-5; D is possibly TRBD1 (5 bases). Trimming pared 4 bases from V and 6 bases from J, leaving 10 bases between. Germline lookup yields CDR1 WSHSY and CDR2 SAAADI. CDR3 size: 13 residues. This CDR3 is CASSGGVGQPQHF. As DNA, the CDR3 is TGCGCCAGCAGTGGAGGGGTCGGTCAGCCCCAGCATTTT.

The chain carries TRBV7-9 and TRBJ1-6; no definite D call. Germline values: CDR1 SEHNR, CDR2 FQNEAQ (reference sequence). The CDR3 is 14 amino acids. The germline V and J ends were trimmed by 1 base and 6 bases, with 7 bases remaining between them. The CDR3 DNA is TGTGCCAGCAGCTTAGTTGGCCGTAATTCACCCCTCCACTTT. Its protein is CASSLVGRNSPLHF. The full variable domain, rest sourced from reference TRBV7-9 and TRBJ1-6, is DTGVSQNPRHKITKRGQNVTFRCDPISEHNRLYWYRQTLGQGPEFLTYFQNEAQLEKSRLLSDRFSAERPKGSFSTLEIQRTEQGDSAMYLCASSLVGRNSPLHFGNGTRLTVT.

This clone was counted a few times. The chain carries TRBV14 and TRBJ1-4; D unresolved. Germline V gene lookup returns CDR1 SGHDN and CDR2 FVKESK. The CDR3 spans 16 residues. V lost 0 bases and J 1 base, leaving 9 bases between the germline ends. The CDR3 bases are TGTGCCAGCAGCCAAGATGGGTTAGGAACTAATGAAAAACTGTTTTTT. The encoded protein is CASSQDGLGTNEKLFF.

This clone was counted a single time. The rearrangement uses TRBV3-1 (or the pseudogene TRBV3-2) and TRBJ2-4; D might be TRBD1 (6 bases). The V gene lost 0 bases and the J gene lost 7 bases, with 13 bases spanning the gap. The length of the CDR3 is 15 residues. Germline CDR1 LGHDT, CDR2 YNNKEL (reference sequence). The CDR3: CASSQDGAGVNIQYF. CDR3 sequence (DNA): TGTGCCAGCAGCCAAGATGGGGCAGGGGTGAACATTCAGTACTTC.

The rearrangement uses TRBV9 and TRBJ2-3, with D tentatively TRBD1 or TRBD2 (6 bases each). The CDR3 spans 16 residues. Germline V gene data show CDR1 as SGDLS and CDR2 as YYNGEE. V was clipped by 2 bases and J by 0 bases, with 13 bases between them. Written as DNA, the CDR3 is TGTGCCAGCAGCGTTTTCGGGGGCCTCAGCACAGATACGCAGTATTTT. Its protein product is CASSVFGGLSTDTQYF. Combining the CDR3 with reference TRBV9 and TRBJ2-3 gives the whole variable domain DSGVTQTPKHLITATGQRVTLRCSPRSGDLSVYWYQQSLDQGLQFLIQYYNGEERAKGNILERFSAQQFPDLHSELNLSSLELGDSALYFCASSVFGGLSTDTQYFGPGTRLTVL.

The J gene is TRBJ1-4, the V gene TRBV18; D call uncertain. The CDR3 is made up of 15 amino acids. Trimming left V 6 bases short and J 6 bases short, with 17 bases between. Looked up from germline, CDR1 is KGHSH and CDR2 is LQKENI. CDR3 bases: TGTGCCAGCTCCTTGGTCGGCCAGGCGGATGAAAAACTGTTTTTT. It yields the protein CASSLVGQADEKLFF.

The chain couples TRBV13 to TRBJ2-1; 10 bases match TRBD2. With 5 bases clipped from V and 4 bases from J, the junction kept 14 bases outside the gene matches. Per germline, CDR1 PRHDT and CDR2 FYEKMQ (reference sequence). This CDR3 contains 18 residues. The chain's CDR3 is CASSKRPTSSGGYNEQFF. In DNA form, the CDR3 reads TGTGCCAGCAGCAAGCGCCCTACTTCTAGCGGGGGTTACAATGAGCAGTTCTTC.

This CDR3 is CAWSVGGNSGNTIYF. CDR3 DNA: TGTGCCTGGAGTGTAGGGGGAAACTCTGGAAACACCATATATTTT. This sequence joins TRBV30 and TRBJ1-3, with D maybe TRBD1 (6 bases). Trimming shortened V by 0 bases and J by 0 bases, and 9 bases separated the two germline ends. CDR3 size: 15 residues. The germline CDR1 and CDR2 sequences are GTSNPN and SVGIG (reference sequence).

The chain uses TRBV3-1 (or the pseudogene TRBV3-2) and TRBJ2-7; D perhaps matches TRBD1 (6 bases). Trimming removed 0 bases at V and 3 bases at J, with 9 bases between. The CDR3 has 14 amino acids. From germline, CDR1 is LGHDT and CDR2 YNNKEL (reference sequence). CDR3 sequence reads: CASSQETGSYEQYF. Here the CDR3 DNA reads TGTGCCAGCAGCCAAGAAACAGGGAGCTACGAGCAGTACTTC.

Here the CDR3 reads CASSSTTAGGTEAFF. The DNA of the CDR3 is TGTGCCAGCTCATCTACTACCGCGGGGGGCACTGAAGCTTTCTTT. The chain links TRBV18 to TRBJ1-1; a possible D gene is TRBD1 (5 bases). Germline V gives CDR1 KGHSH, CDR2 LQKENI. Trimming left V 5 bases short and J 4 bases short, with 17 bases between. The CDR3 loop spans 15 amino acids.

The chain joins TRBV4-3 to TRBJ1-2; D might be TRBD1 (6 bases). The V and J ends lost 5 bases and 7 bases respectively, with 8 bases between them. The germline V gene has CDR1 LGHNA and CDR2 YSLEER. The CDR3 sequence is 11 residues long. In DNA form, the CDR3 reads TGCGCCAGCAGCAACAGGGCTGGCTACACCTTC. This gives the protein CASSNRAGYTF.

The V call is TRBV18, the J call TRBJ2-7, with D perhaps being TRBD1 or TRBD2 (5 bases each). Germline CDR1 reads KGHSH; CDR2 reads LQKENI. The CDR3 sequence is 16 residues long. The ends were cut back, 6 bases at V and 2 bases at J, with 20 bases in the middle. CDR3 residues: CASSRQGAGIAYEQYF. The CDR3 DNA reads as TGTGCCAGCTCGCGGCAGGGTGCGGGTATCGCCTACGAGCAGTACTTC.

The chain has TRBV28 and TRBJ1-4; no firm D call. Germline V CDR1 and CDR2: MDHEN, SYDVKM. Trimming removed 3 bases from V and 0 bases from J, with 5 bases in between. This CDR3 is 14 amino acids long. The CDR3 here is CASSFVSTNEKLFF. The CDR3 region has the DNA TGTGCCAGCAGTTTTGTATCAACTAATGAAAAACTGTTTTTT.